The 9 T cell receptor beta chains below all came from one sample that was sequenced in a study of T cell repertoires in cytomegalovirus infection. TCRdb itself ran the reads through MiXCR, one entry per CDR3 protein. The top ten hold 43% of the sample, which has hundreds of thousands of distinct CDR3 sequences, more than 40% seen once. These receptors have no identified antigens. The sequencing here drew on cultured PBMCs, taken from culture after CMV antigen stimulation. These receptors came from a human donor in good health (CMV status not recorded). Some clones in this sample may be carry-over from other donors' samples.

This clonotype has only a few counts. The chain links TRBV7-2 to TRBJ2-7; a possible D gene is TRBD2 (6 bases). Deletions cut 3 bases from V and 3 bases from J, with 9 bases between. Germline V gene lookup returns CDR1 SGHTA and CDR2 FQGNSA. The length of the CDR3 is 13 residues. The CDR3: CASSLDGGYEQYF. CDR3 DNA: TGTGCCAGCAGCTTGGACGGGGGCTACGAGCAGTACTTC.

In nucleotides, the CDR3 is TGTGCCAGCAGCAACGGACTAGCGGGAGGGGCCCGCACAGATACGCAGTATTTT. Translation gives CASSNGLAGGARTDTQYF. The chain links TRBV7-4 to TRBJ2-3; 15 bases match TRBD2. V lost 5 bases to trimming and J lost 1 base; unmatched junction nucleotides: 7. Germline V lookup: CDR1 SGHVT, CDR2 SQSDAQ. This CDR3 region has 18 residues. The full variable domain, rest sourced from reference TRBV7-4 and TRBJ2-3, is GAGVSQSPRYKVAKRGRDVALRCDSISGHVTLYWYRQTLGQGSEVLTYSQSDAQRDKSGRPSGRFSAERPERSVSTLKIQRTEQGDSAVYLCASSNGLAGGARTDTQYFGPGTRLTVL.

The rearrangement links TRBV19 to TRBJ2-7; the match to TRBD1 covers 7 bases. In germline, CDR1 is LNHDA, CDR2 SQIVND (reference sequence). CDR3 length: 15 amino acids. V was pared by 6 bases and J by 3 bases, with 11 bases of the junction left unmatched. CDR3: CASRTRDSLLYEQYF. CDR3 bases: TGTGCCAGTAGGACCCGGGACAGCCTTCTCTACGAGCAGTACTTC.

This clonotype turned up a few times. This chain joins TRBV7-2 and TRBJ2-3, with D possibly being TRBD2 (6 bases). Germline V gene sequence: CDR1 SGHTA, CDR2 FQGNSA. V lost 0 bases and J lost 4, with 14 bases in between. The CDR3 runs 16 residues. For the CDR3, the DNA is TGTGCCAGCAGCTTAGCGCGTCCCGGAGGGGCAGATACGCAGTATTTT. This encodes CASSLARPGGADTQYF.

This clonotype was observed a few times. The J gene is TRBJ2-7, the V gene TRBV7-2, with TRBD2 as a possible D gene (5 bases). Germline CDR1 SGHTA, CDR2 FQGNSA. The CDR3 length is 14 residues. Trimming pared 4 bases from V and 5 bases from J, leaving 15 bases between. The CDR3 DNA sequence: TGTGCCAGCAGCTCTAGGGTATCGGGGAACGAGCAGTACTTC. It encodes CASSSRVSGNEQYF.

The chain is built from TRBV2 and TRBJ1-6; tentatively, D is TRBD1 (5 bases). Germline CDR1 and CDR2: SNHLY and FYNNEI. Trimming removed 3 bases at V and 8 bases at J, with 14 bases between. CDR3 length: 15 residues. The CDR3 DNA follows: TGTGCCAGCAGTGAGAGGGACGGCGAATATTCACCCCTCCACTTT. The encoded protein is CASSERDGEYSPLHF. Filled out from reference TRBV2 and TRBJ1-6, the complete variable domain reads EPEVTQTPSHQVTQMGQEVILRCVPISNHLYFYWYRQILGQKVEFLVSFYNNEISEKSEIFDDQFSVERPDGSNFTLKIRSTKLEDSAMYFCASSERDGEYSPLHFGNGTRLTVT.

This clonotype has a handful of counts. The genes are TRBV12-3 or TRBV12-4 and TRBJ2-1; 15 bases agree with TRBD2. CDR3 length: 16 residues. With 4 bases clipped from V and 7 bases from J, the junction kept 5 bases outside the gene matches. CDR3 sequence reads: CASSSWTSGRGNEQFF. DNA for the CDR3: TGTGCCAGCAGTTCATGGACTAGCGGGAGGGGTAATGAGCAGTTCTTC.

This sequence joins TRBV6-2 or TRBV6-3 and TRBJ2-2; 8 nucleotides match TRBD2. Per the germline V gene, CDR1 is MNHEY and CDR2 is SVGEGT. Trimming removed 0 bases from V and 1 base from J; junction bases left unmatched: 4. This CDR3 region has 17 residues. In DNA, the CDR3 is TGTGCCAGCAGTTACTCGAAACTAGCGGTGAACACCGGGGAGCTGTTTTTT. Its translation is CASSYSKLAVNTGELFF.

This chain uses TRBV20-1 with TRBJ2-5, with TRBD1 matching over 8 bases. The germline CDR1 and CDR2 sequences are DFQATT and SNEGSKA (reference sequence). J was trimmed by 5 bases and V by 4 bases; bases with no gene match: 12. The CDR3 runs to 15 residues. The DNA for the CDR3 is TGCAGTGCTACAGGGGGCGGTAGAAATGGGGAGACCCAGTACTTC. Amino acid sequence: CSATGGGRNGETQYF.